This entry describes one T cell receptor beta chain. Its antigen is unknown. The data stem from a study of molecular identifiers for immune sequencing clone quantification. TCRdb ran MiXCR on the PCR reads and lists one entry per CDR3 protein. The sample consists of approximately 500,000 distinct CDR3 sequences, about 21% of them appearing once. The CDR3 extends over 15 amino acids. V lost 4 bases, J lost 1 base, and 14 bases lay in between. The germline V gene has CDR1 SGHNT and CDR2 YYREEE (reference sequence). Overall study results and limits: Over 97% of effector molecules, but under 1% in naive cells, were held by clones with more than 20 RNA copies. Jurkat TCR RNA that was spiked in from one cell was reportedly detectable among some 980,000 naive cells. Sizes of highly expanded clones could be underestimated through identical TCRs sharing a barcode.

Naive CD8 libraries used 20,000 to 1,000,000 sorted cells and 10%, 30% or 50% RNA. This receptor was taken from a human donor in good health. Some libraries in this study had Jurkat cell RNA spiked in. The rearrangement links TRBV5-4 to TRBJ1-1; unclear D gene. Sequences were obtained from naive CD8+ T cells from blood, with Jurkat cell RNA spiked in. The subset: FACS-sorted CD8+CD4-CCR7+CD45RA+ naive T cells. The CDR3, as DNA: TGTGCCAGCAGCCGCGGACGAATAACGAACACTGAAGCTTTCTTT. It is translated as CASSRGRITNTEAFF.